The rows below give T cell receptor beta chains drawn from one sample of a study of T cell repertoires in cytomegalovirus infection. Their recognized antigens are unknown. One entry per CDR3 protein results from TCRdb running MiXCR on the reads. The repertoire has around 360,000 distinct CDR3 sequences, about 32% of them found once; the top ten carry 13%. The sample in question was cultured PBMCs, obtained from culture after CMV antigen stimulation. The origin of the receptors is a human donor in good health (CMV status not recorded). Some clones in this sample may be carry-over from other donors' samples. CDR3s include the opening cysteine and the closing phenylalanine or tryptophan. Each record gives: CDR3 protein, CDR3 DNA, clone size, J gene, V gene, D gene. D genes are given only for firm matches. Clone size appears in some rows only: once, few, many, or a class for an expanded clone.

CDR3: CASSTTGSSNQPQHF
DNA: TGTGCCAGCAGCACGACAGGGTCTAGCAATCAGCCCCAGCATTTT
size: NA
J: TRBJ1-5
V: TRBV12-3/TRBV12-4
D: TRBD1

CDR3: CASSWGRVATNEKLFF
DNA: TGTGCCAGCAGCTGGGGACGGGTCGCAACTAATGAAAAACTGTTTTTT
size: few
J: TRBJ1-4
V: TRBV7-9
D: NA

CDR3: CASSIGQGRETQYF
DNA: TGTGCCAGTAGTATCGGTCAGGGGCGAGAGACCCAGTACTTC
size: NA
J: TRBJ2-5
V: TRBV19
D: NA

CDR3: CASSPTGFYEQYF
DNA: TGTGCCAGCAGCCCGACAGGGTTCTACGAGCAGTACTTC
size: few
J: TRBJ2-7
V: TRBV28
D: TRBD1

CDR3: CASSLAGGGTGELFF
DNA: TGTGCCAGCAGCTTAGCGGGCGGCGGCACCGGGGAGCTGTTTTTT
size: NA
J: TRBJ2-2
V: TRBV7-9
D: NA

CDR3: CASSSQLAGASTQYF
DNA: TGTGCCAGTAGTTCCCAACTAGCGGGAGCTAGTACGCAGTATTTT
size: few
J: TRBJ2-3
V: TRBV19
D: TRBD2

CDR3: CASSLAQAANEAFF
DNA: TGTGCCAGCAGCTTAGCGCAGGCAGCTAATGAAGCTTTCTTT
size: NA
J: TRBJ1-1
V: TRBV7-2
D: NA

CDR3: CASSRGRDRTYEQYF
DNA: TGCGCCAGCAGCCGAGGACGGGACAGGACCTACGAGCAGTACTTC
size: few
J: TRBJ2-7
V: TRBV4-3
D: TRBD1

CDR3: CASSYGFGRSSGNTIYF
DNA: TGTGCCAGCAGTTACGGGTTTGGCAGAAGCTCTGGAAACACCATATATTTT
size: NA
J: TRBJ1-3
V: TRBV6-5
D: NA

CDR3: CASSYSGPYNEQFF
DNA: TGTGCCAGCAGTTACTCGGGGCCCTACAATGAGCAGTTCTTC
size: NA
J: TRBJ2-1
V: TRBV6-2/TRBV6-3
D: NA

CDR3: CASSLGPRGTIYF
DNA: TGTGCCAGTAGTCTCGGACCTCGAGGGACCATATATTTT
size: NA
J: TRBJ1-3
V: TRBV19
D: NA

CDR3: CASSLAKAAARGEQFF
DNA: TGTGCCAGCAGCTTAGCGAAAGCGGCAGCCCGAGGAGAGCAGTTCTTC
size: few
J: TRBJ2-1
V: TRBV7-6
D: NA

CDR3: CASSYNPGRDSPLHF
DNA: TGTGCCAGCAGTTATAATCCCGGGCGAGATTCACCCCTCCACTTT
size: NA
J: TRBJ1-6
V: TRBV6-2/TRBV6-3
D: NA

CDR3: CASRVASGELFF
DNA: TGTGCCAGCAGGGTCGCAAGCGGGGAGCTGTTTTTT
size: NA
J: TRBJ2-2
V: TRBV12-3/TRBV12-4
D: NA

CDR3: CASSESGVQETQYF
DNA: TGTGCCAGCTCAGAAAGCGGAGTTCAAGAGACCCAGTACTTC
size: NA
J: TRBJ2-5
V: TRBV18
D: NA

CDR3: CASSLGRRGQPQHF
DNA: TGTGCCAGCAGCTTAGGAAGGCGGGGGCAGCCCCAGCATTTT
size: few
J: TRBJ1-5
V: TRBV7-2
D: NA

CDR3: CASSLVRVSGFTEQFF
DNA: TGTGCCAGCAGTTTAGTTAGGGTGAGCGGGTTTACTGAGCAGTTCTTC
size: NA
J: TRBJ2-1
V: TRBV12-3/TRBV12-4
D: NA

CDR3: CASIRPTPTEAFF
DNA: TGTGCCAGCATCCGACCCACCCCTACTGAAGCTTTCTTT
size: few
J: TRBJ1-1
V: TRBV7-9
D: NA

CDR3: CASSASGYRGEQYF
DNA: TGTGCCAGCAGTGCGTCAGGGTATCGGGGCGAGCAGTACTTC
size: few
J: TRBJ2-7
V: TRBV6-1
D: NA

CDR3: CASSFSPGLASEQYF
DNA: TGTGCCAGCAGTTTCTCACCCGGACTAGCTTCCGAGCAGTACTTC
size: many
J: TRBJ2-7
V: TRBV28
D: TRBD2

CDR3: CASSLDLAYGTDTQYF
DNA: TGTGCCAGCAGTTTAGACCTAGCGTACGGCACAGATACGCAGTATTTT
size: NA
J: TRBJ2-3
V: TRBV12-3/TRBV12-4
D: NA

CDR3: CASRGLAGDSYNEQFF
DNA: TGTGCCAGTAGAGGACTAGCGGGAGATTCTTACAATGAGCAGTTCTTC
size: few
J: TRBJ2-1
V: TRBV19
D: TRBD2

CDR3: CASSFSRGHNEQFF
DNA: TGTGCCAGCAGTTTTAGCCGGGGCCACAATGAGCAGTTCTTC
size: NA
J: TRBJ2-1
V: TRBV12-3/TRBV12-4
D: NA

CDR3: CASSLVGGRLARNEQFF
DNA: TGTGCCAGCAGCTTAGTAGGAGGGAGGCTAGCGCGGAATGAGCAGTTCTTC
size: few
J: TRBJ2-1
V: TRBV11-2
D: NA

CDR3: CASSYTEWWNEQFF
DNA: TGTGCCAGCAGTTACACGGAGTGGTGGAATGAGCAGTTCTTC
size: NA
J: TRBJ2-1
V: TRBV6-2/TRBV6-3
D: NA

CDR3: CASQPYTGGGEQFF
DNA: TGTGCCAGCCAACCCTATACGGGAGGAGGGGAGCAGTTCTTC
size: NA
J: TRBJ2-1
V: TRBV19
D: TRBD2

CDR3: CASSLNGGEAFF
DNA: TGTGCCAGCAGTTTGAATGGAGGAGAAGCTTTCTTT
size: NA
J: TRBJ1-1
V: TRBV6-5
D: NA

CDR3: CASSHPEGMGTEAFF
DNA: TGCGCCAGCAGCCACCCCGAGGGGATGGGCACTGAAGCTTTCTTT
size: few
J: TRBJ1-1
V: TRBV4-1
D: NA

CDR3: CASSLEESSYGYTF
DNA: TGTGCCAGCAGCTTGGAAGAGTCGAGCTATGGCTACACCTTC
size: few
J: TRBJ1-2
V: TRBV7-9
D: NA

CDR3: CASSAGLAYNEQFF
DNA: TGTGCCAGTAGCGCGGGTTTAGCCTACAATGAGCAGTTCTTC
size: few
J: TRBJ2-1
V: TRBV19
D: NA

CDR3: CASSPRRGAYEQYF
DNA: TGTGCCAGCAGTCCACGGCGGGGGGCCTACGAGCAGTACTTC
size: few
J: TRBJ2-7
V: TRBV27
D: TRBD2

CDR3: CASSLADGNYEQYF
DNA: TGTGCCAGCAGCTTAGCGGATGGCAACTACGAGCAGTACTTC
size: few
J: TRBJ2-7
V: TRBV7-8
D: NA

CDR3: CASSRQGDTEAFF
DNA: TGTGCCAGCAGCCGACAGGGGGACACTGAAGCTTTCTTT
size: many
J: TRBJ1-1
V: TRBV7-2
D: TRBD1

CDR3: CASSFERNTGELFF
DNA: TGTGCCAGCAGTTTTGAACGTAACACCGGGGAGCTGTTTTTT
size: few
J: TRBJ2-2
V: TRBV28
D: NA

CDR3: CASSLQGHVEAFF
DNA: TGTGCCAGCAGTCTACAGGGACATGTTGAAGCTTTCTTT
size: NA
J: TRBJ1-1
V: TRBV12-3/TRBV12-4
D: NA

CDR3: CASSFGGTGSPLHF
DNA: TGTGCCAGCAGCTTCGGGGGGACCGGTTCACCCCTCCACTTT
size: many
J: TRBJ1-6
V: TRBV11-3
D: NA

CDR3: CASSSGTSETQYF
DNA: TGCGCCAGCAGCTCCGGGACTAGTGAGACCCAGTACTTC
size: once
J: TRBJ2-5
V: TRBV5-1
D: TRBD2

CDR3: CASSKSGRRDEKLFF
DNA: TGTGCCAGTAGCAAGAGCGGGCGCCGGGATGAAAAACTGTTTTTT
size: NA
J: TRBJ1-4
V: TRBV19
D: NA

CDR3: CASRRSTSGMNEQFF
DNA: TGTGCCAGCAGACGATCGACTAGCGGGATGAATGAGCAGTTCTTC
size: NA
J: TRBJ2-1
V: TRBV12-3/TRBV12-4
D: TRBD2

CDR3: CASRPKGQGLATEAFF
DNA: TGTGCCAGCAGACCTAAAGGACAGGGGCTCGCCACTGAAGCTTTCTTT
size: NA
J: TRBJ1-1
V: TRBV12-3/TRBV12-4
D: TRBD1

CDR3: CASRAGTGKTGELFF
DNA: TGTGCCAGCAGGGCCGGGACAGGAAAAACCGGGGAGCTGTTTTTT
size: NA
J: TRBJ2-2
V: TRBV7-2
D: TRBD1

CDR3: CASSYRSGRAFKLETQYF
DNA: TGTGCCAGCAGTTACCGGAGCGGGAGGGCCTTCAAGTTAGAGACCCAGTACTTC
size: few
J: TRBJ2-5
V: TRBV6-2/TRBV6-3
D: TRBD2

CDR3: CASSLGGIDRGYTF
DNA: TGTGCCAGCAGCCTAGGTGGGATCGACCGCGGCTACACCTTC
size: NA
J: TRBJ1-2
V: TRBV3-1
D: NA

CDR3: CASTLGSGNSSPWFF
DNA: TGTGCCAGCACCTTGGGAAGCGGGAACTCAAGCCCATGGTTCTTC
size: NA
J: TRBJ2-1
V: TRBV4-2
D: TRBD2

CDR3: CAVGQDINTEAFF
DNA: TGCGCCGTAGGACAGGACATTAACACTGAAGCTTTCTTT
size: NA
J: TRBJ1-1
V: TRBV10-2
D: TRBD1

CDR3: CASSLADPGTDTQYF
DNA: TGTGCCAGCAGCTTAGCGGACCCTGGCACAGATACGCAGTATTTT
size: few
J: TRBJ2-3
V: TRBV11-2
D: NA

CDR3: CSAPILAGGPEQYF
DNA: TGCAGTGCCCCCATATTAGCGGGAGGGCCCGAGCAGTACTTC
size: few
J: TRBJ2-7
V: TRBV20-1
D: TRBD2

CDR3: CASGRTGPKDTQYF
DNA: TGTGCCAGCGGGAGGACAGGGCCTAAAGATACGCAGTATTTT
size: NA
J: TRBJ2-3
V: TRBV2
D: TRBD1